The rows below give T cell receptor beta chains drawn from one sample of a study of shared clonotypes between healthy human individuals. Clones were read by immunoSEQ multiplex PCR, and TCRdb kept only the in-frame ones, dropping some. Of approximately 1,500,000 clones in the sample, roughly 96% were seen once. The sample taken for sequencing was naive CD4+ T cells sorted from blood. The source is a man younger than 45 in good health. The CDR3 runs from the conserved cysteine through the conserved F or W. The order of the fields is V gene, clone size, J gene, D gene, CDR3 DNA, CDR3 protein. A D gene is named only where the DNA matches it firmly. Expanded clones are given a class, and other clones once, few, many or no size at all.

TRBV10-3	.	TRBJ1-2	TRBD1	TGTGCCATCAGTGACAGGGGGCATGGCTACACCTTC	CAISDRGHGYTF
TRBV10-1	.	TRBJ2-5	TRBD2	TGCGCCAGCAGTGAAGGTCTAGCGGGAGTCGTAGAGACCCAGTACTTC	CASSEGLAGVVETQYF
TRBV27	once	TRBJ2-3	TRBD2	TGTGCCAGCAACGGACTAGGCGGAACAGATACGCAGTATTTT	CASNGLGGTDTQYF
TRBV6-1	.	TRBJ2-3	.	TGTGCCAGCAGTGAAACGGAGCGGGATACGCAGTATTTT	CASSETERDTQYF
TRBV28	.	TRBJ1-1	TRBD1	TGTGCCAGCAGGACAGGGGGCGCCTTCACTGAAGCTTTCTTT	CASRTGGAFTEAFF
TRBV5-4	.	TRBJ2-1	TRBD2	TGTGCCAGCGGAGTAGCGGGAGCAGGGTTCTTC	CASGVAGAGFF
TRBV28	.	TRBJ2-6	.	TGTGCCAGCAACCAGGGCTCTGGGGCCAACGTCCTGACTTTC	CASNQGSGANVLTF
TRBV5-4	.	TRBJ2-7	TRBD1	TGTGCCAGCAGTCGGGGACAGGGGATTTCCTCTTACGAGCAGTACTTC	CASSRGQGISSYEQYF
TRBV10-2	.	TRBJ2-5	TRBD2	TGCGCCACGGAGCGGGGATCTGCGGAGACCCAGTACTTC	CATERGSAETQYF
TRBV4-3	.	TRBJ2-3	.	TGCGCCAGCAGCCACAGCGGCCCAGGCCCAGATACGCAGTATTTT	CASSHSGPGPDTQYF
TRBV7-8	.	TRBJ2-7	.	TGTGCCAGCAGCCCCGACGGACGATCCTACGAGCAGTACTTC	CASSPDGRSYEQYF
TRBV27	.	TRBJ2-2	TRBD1	TGTGCCAGCAGGGGCCAGGGGGCCACCGGGGAGCTGTTTTTT	CASRGQGATGELFF
TRBV7-9	.	TRBJ1-3	.	TGTGCCAGCAGCTTGGGGACGTTGGTGTCTGGAAACACCATATATTTT	CASSLGTLVSGNTIYF
TRBV28	.	TRBJ2-7	TRBD2	TGTGCCAGTTCTTTACCTAGCGGGGGCTACGAGCAGTACTTC	CASSLPSGGYEQYF
TRBV7-9	.	TRBJ2-2	.	TGTGCCAGCAGCCAGCCTTCGGCCGGGGAGCTGTTTTTT	CASSQPSAGELFF
TRBV9	.	TRBJ2-7	TRBD2	TGTGCCAGCAGCGTAGCTGCTAGCGGGAGTGGCGAGCAGTACTTC	CASSVAASGSGEQYF
TRBV27	.	TRBJ2-1	.	TGTGCCACCGCGGACAGTCAACTATTCCAGGCAGGCTACAATGAGCAGTTCTTC	CATADSQLFQAGYNEQFF
TRBV7-9	.	TRBJ2-7	TRBD1	TGTGCCAGCAGCCCGGGACAGTACCACGAGCAGTACTTC	CASSPGQYHEQYF
TRBV20-1	.	TRBJ1-2	.	TGCAGTGCTAGTGGCATCTATGGCTACACCTTC	CSASGIYGYTF
TRBV5-8	.	TRBJ2-1	.	TGTGCCAGCAGCAAGACTAGTTGGTCCTACAATGAGCAGTTCTTC	CASSKTSWSYNEQFF
TRBV18	.	TRBJ2-2	TRBD1	TGTGCCAGCTCTTTACAGGGGGACTTCACCGGGGAGCTGTTTTTT	CASSLQGDFTGELFF
TRBV5-1	.	TRBJ2-1	TRBD1	TGCGCCAGCAGCTTGGCGGGACAGGGACGGTCGAATGAGCAGTTCTTC	CASSLAGQGRSNEQFF
TRBV5-5	.	TRBJ2-1	.	TGTGCCAGCAACGGGGGGCTCCTAGCTGGGGAGCAGTTCTTC	CASNGGLLAGEQFF
TRBV18	.	TRBJ1-4	TRBD1	TGTGCCAGCTCATGGACGGGACAGACCGTTCTGTTTTTT	CASSWTGQTVLFF
TRBV18	.	TRBJ2-4	TRBD2	TGTGCCAGCTCAGCACCGAGCGGGAACCCTACCATTCAGTACTTC	CASSAPSGNPTIQYF
TRBV6-1	once	TRBJ2-7	TRBD2	TGTGCCAGCAGTGTTCTCTGGACTAGCGGGAGGCGGAGCTCCTACGAGCAGTACTTC	CASSVLWTSGRRSSYEQYF
TRBV11-2	.	TRBJ1-5	TRBD1	TGTGCCAGCAGCTCGGACAGGAATCAGCCCCAGCATTTT	CASSSDRNQPQHF
TRBV18	.	TRBJ2-5	.	TGTGCCAGCTCACCGCCCAGCAGCGAGACCCAGTACTTC	CASSPPSSETQYF
TRBV27	.	TRBJ1-4	.	TGTGCCAGCAGTACGTGGGGGGAGCGCCAATCACGACTGTTTTTT	CASSTWGERQSRLFF
TRBV7-6	.	TRBJ1-3	.	TGTGCCAGCAGCTTAGGACGCTCTGGAAACACCATATATTTT	CASSLGRSGNTIYF
TRBV5-1	.	TRBJ1-1	TRBD1	TGCGCCACCAGACCGCGACAGGGGAAGAACACTGAAGCTTTCTTT	CATRPRQGKNTEAFF
TRBV7-9	.	TRBJ2-1	.	TGTGCCAGCAGCTTACGTAGTGGAGGTTACAATGAGCAGTTCTTC	CASSLRSGGYNEQFF
TRBV4-1	.	TRBJ1-2	TRBD1	TGCGCCAGCAGCCACTTCCCCGGGACAGGGAAGAATGGCTACACCTTC	CASSHFPGTGKNGYTF
TRBV6-6	once	TRBJ2-1	.	TGTGCCAGCAGTAAGGACAGTTACAATGAGCAGTTCTTC	CASSKDSYNEQFF
TRBV2	.	TRBJ1-1	.	TGTGCCAGCAGTGACAGACTCCAGAACACTGAAGCTTTCTTT	CASSDRLQNTEAFF
TRBV5-1	.	TRBJ2-3	.	TGCGCCAGCACCCCCGCCTTAGGCACAGATACGCAGTATTTT	CASTPALGTDTQYF
TRBV5-1	.	TRBJ2-5	.	TGCGCCAGCAGATCAAACAGCGGTCAAGAGACCCAGTACTTC	CASRSNSGQETQYF
TRBV5-4	.	TRBJ2-2	.	TGTGCCAGCAGCCTCCCCGGGCCGGGCGCCGGGGAGCTGTTTTTT	CASSLPGPGAGELFF
TRBV5-1	.	TRBJ2-5	TRBD1	TGCGCCAGCAGCTTGGGACAGGGGGTTCAAGAGACCCAGTACTTC	CASSLGQGVQETQYF
TRBV5-3	.	TRBJ2-1	.	TGTGCCAGAAGCTTGGGGCGTGGAGTCTGCAATGAGCAGTTCTTC	CARSLGRGVCNEQFF
TRBV9	.	TRBJ1-2	TRBD1	TGTGCCAGCAGCCCGCGGTTGACAGGGGACTATGGCTACACCTTC	CASSPRLTGDYGYTF
TRBV5-6	.	TRBJ2-7	TRBD1	TGTGCCAGCAGCTTGTACAGGGGGCGATATTACGAGCAGTACTTC	CASSLYRGRYYEQYF
TRBV19	.	TRBJ2-1	TRBD1	TGTGCCAGTAGTATAACCGGGACAGGAATTAACAATGAGCAGTTCTTC	CASSITGTGINNEQFF
TRBV6-5	.	TRBJ1-1	.	TGTGCCAGCAGTTACTCTCTGAACACTGAAGCTTTCTTT	CASSYSLNTEAFF